A single sample gave rise to the 6 T cell receptor beta chains below, sequenced in a study of blood T cell repertoires in COVID-19. Clones were read by immunoSEQ multiplex PCR, and TCRdb kept only the in-frame ones, dropping some. Here the sample spans under 150,000 clones, around nine tenths being singletons. Specimen: peripheral blood. The receptors shown here come from a woman aged 40-49 years with acute or convalescent COVID-19.

The chain combines TRBV7-2 with TRBJ2-4, with D perhaps matching TRBD1 (5 bases). Trimming left V 5 bases short and J 7 bases short, with 15 bases between. Germline V gene sequence: CDR1 SGHTA, CDR2 FQGNSA. This CDR3 is built from 14 residues. This CDR3 is CASSLRAGSNIQYF. DNA of the CDR3: TGTGCCAGCAGCCTCCGGGCAGGGTCCAACATTCAGTACTTC.

This clone is a singleton in its sample. The CDR3 sequence: CASSPLAGVYRDTQYF. In nucleotides, the CDR3 is TGTGCCAGCAGCCCACTAGCGGGAGTATACCGGGATACGCAGTATTTT. The genes are TRBV27 and TRBJ2-3; 11 bases align to TRBD2. V shed 6 bases and J 6 bases; nucleotides not matched to a gene: 11. Germline-derived CDR1 and CDR2 are MNHEY and SMNVEV (reference sequence). The CDR3 is 16 residues long.

This chain links TRBV9 with TRBJ2-3; TRBD2 aligns across 8 bases. With 0 bases clipped from V and 5 bases from J, the junction kept 11 bases outside the gene matches. The CDR3 sequence is 17 residues long. Germline CDR1 is SGDLS and CDR2 is YYNGEE. This CDR3 reads CASSVGQSGGREDTQYF. The CDR3 coding sequence is TGTGCCAGCAGCGTAGGGCAAAGCGGGGGCCGGGAAGATACGCAGTATTTT.

The chain recombines TRBV2 with TRBJ1-1; 10 bases map to TRBD1. Losses at the gene ends were 8 bases for V and 5 bases for J; bases not matched to a gene: 8. The V gene's germline CDR1 is SNHLY and CDR2 FYNNEI. The CDR3 is 14 amino acids. In DNA, the CDR3 is TGTGCCAGCGTACGGGACAGGGGCCGGACTGAAGCTTTCTTT. It codes for CASVRDRGRTEAFF.

The chain has TRBV4-3 and TRBJ1-2; D perhaps matches TRBD1 (5 bases). The V gene's germline CDR1 is LGHNA and CDR2 YSLEER. The CDR3 runs to 15 residues. V was cut by 1 base and J by 4 bases, with 13 bases left in between. Here the CDR3 DNA reads TGCGCCAGCAGCCAAGCCCCCTCTGACAGCTATGGCTACACCTTC. This sequence encodes CASSQAPSDSYGYTF.

The rearrangement links TRBV27 to TRBJ2-7; 9 bases fit TRBD1. The CDR3 has 15 amino acids. CDR1 and CDR2 from the germline V gene are MNHEY and SMNVEV (reference sequence). V dropped 4 bases and J dropped 1; count of bases not matched to a gene: 5. CDR3 sequence reads: CASSSTGTGSYEQYF. CDR3 sequence (DNA): TGTGCCAGCAGTTCTACCGGGACAGGGTCCTACGAGCAGTACTTC.